Shown below are 14 T cell receptor beta chains from a single sample sequenced in a study of long-term antiretroviral therapy in people with HIV. The libraries were made with immunoSEQ v3.0 at survey level. Produced via immunoSEQ multiplex PCR; TCRdb's table is partial and in-frame only. The repertoire holds tens of thousands of clones, with 80% to 85% as singletons. The material was unsorted PBMCs, obtained 0.4 years after starting antiretroviral therapy. Receptors originate from a man between 45 and 60 years old with HIV.

This clone was seen a handful of times. V and J are TRBV10-1 and TRBJ2-2; 8 bases map to TRBD2. Per germline, CDR1 WNHNN and CDR2 SYGVQD (reference sequence). This CDR3 is 14 amino acids long. Trimming took 8 bases from V and 10 from J; bases not matched to a gene: 12. CDR3 region: CASGIGTSKMELFF. The CDR3, as DNA: TGCGCCAGCGGGATCGGGACTAGTAAGATGGAGCTGTTTTTT.

The gene calls are TRBV7-3 and TRBJ1-2, with D hard to call. V was trimmed by 1 base and J by 2 bases, leaving 8 bases between them. Germline lookup yields CDR1 SGHTA and CDR2 FQGTGA. The CDR3 is 14 amino acids. CDR3 in DNA: TGTGCCAGCAGCTTAAGCCCAGGCAACTATGGCTACACCTTC. It encodes CASSLSPGNYGYTF.

CDR3 region: CASSLGAEGIVYGYTF. For the CDR3, the DNA is TGTGCCAGCAGCTTAGGGGCGGAGGGTATCGTCTATGGCTACACCTTC. This sequence joins TRBV11-2 and TRBJ1-2; no definite D call. The CDR3 consists of 16 residues. CDR1 SGHAT and CDR2 FQNNGV come from the germline V gene. Trimming cost V 1 base and J 4 bases, with 16 bases left between them. Based on the CDR3 plus reference TRBV11-2 and TRBJ1-2, the full variable domain is EAGVAQSPRYKIIEKRQSVAFWCNPISGHATLYWYQQILGQGPKLLIQFQNNGVVDDSQLPKDRFSAERLKGVDSTLKIQPAKLEDSAVYLCASSLGAEGIVYGYTFGSGTRLTVV.

The chain joins TRBV6-6 to TRBJ2-2; unclear D gene. The V end lost 5 bases, the J end lost 3 bases, and 13 bases lay between the germline ends. The CDR3 consists of 15 residues. Germline-derived CDR1 and CDR2 are MNHNY and SVGAGI (reference sequence). CDR3 DNA sequence: TGTGCCAGCAGTACCCTCGACAAATACACCGGGGAGCTGTTTTTT. Protein sequence: CASSTLDKYTGELFF.

The V and J genes are TRBV28 and TRBJ1-5; the D gene is possibly TRBD1 (6 bases). V was trimmed by 6 bases and J by 6 bases, leaving 15 bases between them. CDR3 size: 14 residues. CDR1 and CDR2 from the germline V gene are MDHEN and SYDVKM. Here the CDR3 DNA reads TGTGCCAGCAGGACCGTACAGGGTGTTCAGCCCCAGCATTTT. This gives the protein CASRTVQGVQPQHF.

J is TRBJ2-7 and V is TRBV15, with unresolved D. Germline V gene data show CDR1 as LNHNV and CDR2 as YYDKDF (reference sequence). CDR3 length: 13 residues. Trimming removed 11 bases from V and 0 bases from J, with 14 bases in between. The DNA of the CDR3 is TGTGCCGCTGGACGATTGGGCTCCTACGAGCAGTACTTC. Its protein is CAAGRLGSYEQYF.

The V gene is TRBV6-5, the J gene TRBJ1-5; the D is unclear. This CDR3 is 13 amino acids long. Trimming removed 4 bases at V and 3 bases at J, with 7 bases between. Germline V CDR1 and CDR2: MNHEY, SVGAGI. CDR3 residues: CASSLGYNQPQHF. The CDR3, as DNA: TGTGCCAGCAGTTTAGGTTACAATCAGCCCCAGCATTTT.

The chain couples TRBV29-1 to TRBJ1-4; no definite D call. This CDR3 spans 14 amino acids. With 4 bases removed from V and 0 bases from J, the gap between germline ends came to 9 bases. Germline V gives CDR1 SQVTM, CDR2 ANQGSEA. CDR3 amino acids: CSVGLTATNEKLFF. The CDR3 DNA follows: TGCAGCGTTGGCCTCACTGCAACTAATGAAAAACTGTTTTTT.

This sequence joins TRBV6-1 and TRBJ1-1; 10 nucleotides align to TRBD1. With 7 bases clipped from V and 5 bases from J, the junction kept 7 bases outside the gene matches. Germline assignment: CDR1 MNHNS and CDR2 SASEGT. The CDR3 is 14 amino acids. The CDR3 loop reads CASTLDRGGTEAFF. The CDR3 nucleotides are TGTGCCAGCACCCTGGACAGGGGGGGGACTGAAGCTTTCTTT.

V and J are TRBV11-2 and TRBJ1-1; 7 bases map to TRBD1. Germline loops: CDR1 SGHAT, CDR2 FQNNGV. Losses at the gene ends were 5 bases for V and 5 bases for J; bases not matched to a gene: 5. The length of the CDR3 is 13 residues. In DNA form, the CDR3 reads TGTGCCAGCAGCCCCAGGGGGGAAACTGAAGCTTTCTTT. Translated, it gives CASSPRGETEAFF.

The chain combines TRBV6-1 with TRBJ2-7; maybe TRBD2 (6 bases). The V gene's germline CDR1 is MNHNS and CDR2 SASEGT. The germline V and J ends were trimmed by 5 bases and 0 bases, with 8 bases remaining between them. The CDR3 is 13 residues long. CDR3 sequence reads: CASSSGGSYEQYF. The CDR3, as DNA: TGTGCCAGCAGTTCCGGGGGCTCCTACGAGCAGTACTTC.

The chain uses TRBV15 and TRBJ1-5; 7 nucleotides agree with TRBD1. Per the germline V gene, CDR1 is LNHNV and CDR2 is YYDKDF (reference sequence). V trimming: 2 bases; J trimming: 0 bases; junction bases outside the gene matches: 4. The CDR3 is 16 amino acids. As DNA, the CDR3 is TGTGCCACCAGCAGAACGACAGGGAATAGCAATCAGCCCCAGCATTTT. The encoded protein is CATSRTTGNSNQPQHF.

Note on this clone: This sample includes further DNA sequences coding for the same CDR3. The gene calls are TRBV2 and TRBJ2-3, with D unresolved. The germline gives CDR1 SNHLY, CDR2 FYNNEI. The V end was cut by 5 bases, the J end by 0 bases, with 3 bases between. This CDR3 has 12 amino acids. The CDR3 protein is CASSYSTDTQYF. The CDR3, as DNA: TGTGCCAGCAGTTATAGCACAGATACGCAGTATTTT. The entire variable domain, with the rest obtained from reference TRBV2 and TRBJ2-3, is as follows: EPEVTQTPSHQVTQMGQEVILRCVPISNHLYFYWYRQILGQKVEFLVSFYNNEISEKSEIFDDQFSVERPDGSNFTLKIRSTKLEDSAMYFCASSYSTDTQYFGPGTRLTVL.

The J gene is TRBJ2-7, the V gene TRBV10-3; D possibly uses TRBD1 or TRBD2 (5 bases each). With 2 bases removed from V and 4 bases from J, the gap between germline ends came to 15 bases. The CDR3 runs to 15 residues. Germline V lookup: CDR1 ENHRY, CDR2 SYGVKD. The CDR3 region is CAISERAGSSYEQYF. CDR3 nucleotides: TGTGCCATCAGTGAGAGGGCAGGGAGCTCGTACGAGCAGTACTTC.